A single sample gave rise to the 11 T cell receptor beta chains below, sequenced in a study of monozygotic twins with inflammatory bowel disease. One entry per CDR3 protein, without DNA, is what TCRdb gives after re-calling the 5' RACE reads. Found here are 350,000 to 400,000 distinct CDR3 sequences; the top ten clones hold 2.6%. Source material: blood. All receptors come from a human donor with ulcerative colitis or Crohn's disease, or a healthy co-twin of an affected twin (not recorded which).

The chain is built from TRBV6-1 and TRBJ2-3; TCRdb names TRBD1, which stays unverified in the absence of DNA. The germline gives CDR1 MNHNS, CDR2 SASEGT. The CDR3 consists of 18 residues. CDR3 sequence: CASSNTGGAGKSTDTQYF.

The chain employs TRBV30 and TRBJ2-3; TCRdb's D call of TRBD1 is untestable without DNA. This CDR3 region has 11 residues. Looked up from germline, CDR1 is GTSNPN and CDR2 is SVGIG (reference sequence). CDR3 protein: CAWEQGDTQYF.

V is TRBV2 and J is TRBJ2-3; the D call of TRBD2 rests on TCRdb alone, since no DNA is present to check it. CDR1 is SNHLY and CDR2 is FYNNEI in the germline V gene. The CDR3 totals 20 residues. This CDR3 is CASSDPGTSGGPQRTDTQYF.

The CDR3 reads CASSQDASGGVSYEQYF. This rearrangement joins TRBV4-2 to TRBJ2-7; TCRdb indicates TRBD2, and absent DNA this call remains unverified. Per the germline V gene, CDR1 is LGHNA and CDR2 is YNFKEQ. The CDR3 sequence is 17 residues long.

The CDR3 spells CASSDGVVTEAFF. This chain uses TRBV25-1 with TRBJ1-1. Germline CDR1 is MGHDK and CDR2 is SYGVNS. The CDR3 spans 13 residues.

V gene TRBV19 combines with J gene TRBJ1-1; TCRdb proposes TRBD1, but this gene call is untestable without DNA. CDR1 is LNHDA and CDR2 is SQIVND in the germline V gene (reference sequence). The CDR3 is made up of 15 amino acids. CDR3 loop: CASSIVQGQNTEAFF. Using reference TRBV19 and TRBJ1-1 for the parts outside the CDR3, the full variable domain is DGGITQSPKYLFRKEGQNVTLSCEQNLNHDAMYWYRQDPGQGLRLIYYSQIVNDFQKGDIAEGYSVSREKKESFPLTVTSAQKNPTAFYLCASSIVQGQNTEAFFGQGTRLTVV.

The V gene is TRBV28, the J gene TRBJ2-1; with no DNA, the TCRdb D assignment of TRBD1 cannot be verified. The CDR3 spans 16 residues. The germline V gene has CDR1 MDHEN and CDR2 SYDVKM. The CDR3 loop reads CASSFRRDREYNEQFF. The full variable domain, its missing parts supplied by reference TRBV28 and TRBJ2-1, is DVKVTQSSRYLVKRTGEKVFLECVQDMDHENMFWYRQDPGLGLRLIYFSYDVKMKEKGDIPEGYSVSREKKERFSLILESASTNQTSMYLCASSFRRDREYNEQFFGPGTRLTVL.

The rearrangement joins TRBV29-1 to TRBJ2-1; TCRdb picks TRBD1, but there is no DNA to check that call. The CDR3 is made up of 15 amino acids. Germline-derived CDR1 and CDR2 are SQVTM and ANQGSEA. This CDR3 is CSVKSGPGLYNEQFF.

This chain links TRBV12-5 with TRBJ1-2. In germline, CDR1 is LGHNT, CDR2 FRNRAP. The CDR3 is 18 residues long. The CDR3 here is CASGLIGGTAYLNYGYTF.

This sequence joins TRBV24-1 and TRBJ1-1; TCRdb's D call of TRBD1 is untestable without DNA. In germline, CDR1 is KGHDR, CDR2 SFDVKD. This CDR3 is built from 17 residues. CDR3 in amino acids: CATSDPRPGQENTEAFF.

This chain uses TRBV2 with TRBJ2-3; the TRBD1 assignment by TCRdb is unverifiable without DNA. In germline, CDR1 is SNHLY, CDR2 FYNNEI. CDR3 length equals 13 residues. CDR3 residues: CASSGGRGDTQYF.